This T cell receptor beta chain is from a study of glioma-infiltrating T cells after dendritic cell vaccination. Study-wide context: Patients received autologous tumor lysate-pulsed dendritic cell vaccination between 2003 and 2012. Broader study findings: Estimated pretreatment TIL content predicted outcome after dendritic cell vaccination.

CDR3 length: 12 amino acids. Trimming removed 2 bases from V and 7 bases from J, with 7 bases in between. Per germline, CDR1 SGHNT and CDR2 YYREEE (reference sequence). This clone was recorded a few times. Its antigen is still unknown. Patients had residual fresh-frozen tumor tissue and more than two years of survival data. Libraries were prepared by immunoSEQ multiplex PCR; TCRdb keeps only in-frame clonotypes and omits some of them. The data show more than 60,000 clones, roughly four fifths seen once. This TCR came from a human donor with glioblastoma. The J gene is TRBJ2-1, the V gene TRBV5-4; unclear D gene. The sample here was blood, taken before dendritic cell vaccination. The CDR3 spells CASSLATNEQFF. The CDR3 nucleotides are TGTGCCAGCAGCTTAGCCACGAATGAGCAGTTCTTC. The full variable domain, with the rest looked up from reference TRBV5-4 and TRBJ2-1, is ETGVTQSPTHLIKTRGQQVTLRCSSQSGHNTVSWYQQALGQGPQFIFQYYREEENGRGNFPPRFSGLQFPNYSSELNVNALELDDSALYLCASSLATNEQFFGPGTRLTVL.